A single sample gave rise to the 24 T cell receptor beta chains below, sequenced in a study of shared T cell receptors in the human thymus. Produced via immunoSEQ multiplex PCR; TCRdb's table is partial and in-frame only. The sample consists of hundreds of thousands of clones, around 78% of them appearing once. This sample also belongs to another study, concerning human thymus T cells.

The sample taken for sequencing was thymocytes. The receptors shown here come from a boy in the first two years of life with a congenital heart defect.

The gene calls are TRBV18 and TRBJ2-5; 8 bases are shared with TRBD2. Germline loops: CDR1 KGHSH, CDR2 LQKENI. The CDR3 has 14 amino acids. J gave up 3 bases and V 3 bases, and 3 bases lay outside the gene matches. In DNA, the CDR3 is TGTGCCAGCTCACCGGGACTAGTGGAAGAGACCCAGTACTTC. As protein: CASSPGLVEETQYF.

The chain links TRBV27 to TRBJ2-4; perhaps TRBD2 as D (6 bases). With 3 bases removed from V and 0 bases from J, the gap between germline ends came to 15 bases. This CDR3 is 17 amino acids long. The germline V gene has CDR1 MNHEY and CDR2 SMNVEV (reference sequence). In nucleotides, the CDR3 is TGTGCCAGCAGTTTTGATCGGGAGAGTCTAGCCAAAAACATTCAGTACTTC. Translating it yields CASSFDRESLAKNIQYF.

The chain recombines TRBV7-9 with TRBJ1-1, with D hard to call. Germline CDR1 SEHNR, CDR2 FQNEAQ (reference sequence). This CDR3 is built from 13 residues. The germline V and J ends were trimmed by 3 bases and 4 bases, with 9 bases remaining between them. The CDR3 sequence is CASSFVSSTEAFF. The CDR3 region has the DNA TGTGCCAGCAGCTTCGTTAGTTCCACTGAAGCTTTCTTT.

J is TRBJ2-1 and V is TRBV29-1; TRBD2 matches 11 bases. CDR1 SQVTM and CDR2 ANQGSEA come from the germline V gene. Losses at the gene ends were 6 bases for V and 7 bases for J; bases not matched to a gene: 8. CDR3 length: 14 residues. The CDR3 reads CSVTSGRFDNEQFF. CDR3 nucleotides: TGCAGCGTCACTAGCGGGAGATTTGATAATGAGCAGTTCTTC.

This clone was counted once. The chain is built from TRBV9 and TRBJ2-1; TRBD1 agrees at 7 bases. Germline V gene sequence: CDR1 SGDLS, CDR2 YYNGEE. V was clipped by 3 bases and J by 7 bases; unmatched bases: 1. The CDR3 runs to 12 residues. The CDR3 DNA reads TGTGCCAGCAGCGGCAGGGGGAATGAGCAGTTCTTC. Protein sequence: CASSGRGNEQFF. The full variable domain, rest sourced from reference TRBV9 and TRBJ2-1, is DSGVTQTPKHLITATGQRVTLRCSPRSGDLSVYWYQQSLDQGLQFLIQYYNGEERAKGNILERFSAQQFPDLHSELNLSSLELGDSALYFCASSGRGNEQFFGPGTRLTVL.

The rearrangement links TRBV21-1 to TRBJ2-6; TRBD1, the D gene given by the table, was not confirmed from the DNA. TRBV21-1 corresponds to a pseudogene. The CDR3 contains 20 residues. The CDR3: CASTPRTGGSLRSGANVLTF. CDR3 coding DNA: TGTGCCAGCACCCCTAGGACAGGGGGCAGTCTGAGGTCTGGGGCCAACGTCCTGACTTTC.

The chain employs TRBV4-2 and TRBJ1-2, with D tentatively TRBD1 (5 bases). Trimming took 0 bases from V and 7 from J, leaving 9 bases between them. The germline CDR1 and CDR2 sequences are LGHNA and YNFKEQ. This CDR3 spans 13 amino acids. CDR3 DNA: TGTGCCAGCAGCCAAGAAAAAGGGGCTGGCTACACCTTC. Protein: CASSQEKGAGYTF.

V gene TRBV13 combines with J gene TRBJ2-7; 9 bases map to TRBD2. The germline gives CDR1 PRHDT, CDR2 FYEKMQ (reference sequence). This CDR3 contains 17 residues. V lost 2 bases to trimming and J lost 0 bases; unmatched junction nucleotides: 8. CDR3 protein: CASSLQREREDSYEQYF. The CDR3 nucleotides read TGTGCCAGCAGCTTACAGAGGGAGCGGGAGGACTCCTACGAGCAGTACTTC. Combining the CDR3 with reference TRBV13 and TRBJ2-7 gives the whole variable domain AAGVIQSPRHLIKEKRETATLKCYPIPRHDTVYWYQQGPGQDPQFLISFYEKMQSDKGSIPDRFSAQQFSDYHSELNMSSLELGDSALYFCASSLQREREDSYEQYFGPGTRLTVT.

V usage is TRBV29-1 and J usage is TRBJ2-5, with 14 bases matching TRBD2. CDR1 is SQVTM, CDR2 ANQGSEA, per germline. This CDR3 is 18 amino acids long. The V gene end was trimmed by 1 base and the J gene end by 1 base; junction bases not matched to a gene: 8. The CDR3 loop is CSVEAGTSGSGIQETQYF. As DNA, the CDR3 is TGCAGCGTTGAAGCGGGGACTAGCGGGAGTGGGATCCAAGAGACCCAGTACTTC.

This clone has only a few counts. The chain joins TRBV7-8 to TRBJ2-7; 9 bases align to TRBD1. The germline CDR1 and CDR2 sequences are SGHVS and FQNEAQ. The J segment lost 0 bases and the V segment lost 4 bases, leaving 7 bases of the junction unmatched. The CDR3 contains 16 residues. DNA of the CDR3: TGTGCCAGCAGCTCACCCGACAGGGGGAGCTCCTACGAGCAGTACTTC. Encoded protein: CASSSPDRGSSYEQYF.

This clone was counted a single time. CDR3 amino acids: CASSPYRTGMNTEAFF. In DNA form, the CDR3 reads TGTGCCAGCAGCCCTTACCGGACAGGGATGAACACTGAAGCTTTCTTT. V and J are TRBV7-8 and TRBJ1-1, with 8 bases aligning to TRBD1. This CDR3 is built from 16 residues. V was clipped by 5 bases and J by 0 bases; unmatched bases: 8. Germline V CDR1 and CDR2: SGHVS, FQNEAQ.

V gene TRBV4-2 combines with J gene TRBJ2-5, with 7 bases identical to TRBD2. Germline V gene sequence: CDR1 LGHNA, CDR2 YNFKEQ. The CDR3 runs 18 residues. J lost 7 bases, V lost 4 bases, and 21 bases had no gene match. The CDR3 loop is CASSPSSARESSEGTQYF. In nucleotides, the CDR3 is TGTGCCAGCAGCCCCTCCTCTGCGCGGGAGTCGTCCGAGGGGACCCAGTACTTC.

The V and J genes are TRBV1 and TRBJ1-2; the table names TRBD1, a call not compared with the DNA. TRBV1 is listed as a pseudogene. CDR3 length: 15 amino acids. Written as DNA, the CDR3 is TGCACCAGCAGCCCGGGAGCCGGACAGGGGTATGGCTACACCTTC. Amino acid sequence: CTSSPGAGQGYGYTF.

The J gene is TRBJ2-5, the V gene TRBV19; D unresolved. CDR1 and CDR2 from the germline V gene are LNHDA and SQIVND (reference sequence). The V and J ends lost 3 bases and 10 bases respectively, with 21 bases between them. The CDR3 is 15 residues long. The CDR3 spells CASSISILPPGCQYF. CDR3 in DNA: TGTGCCAGTAGTATTAGCATCCTACCGCCCGGATGCCAGTACTTC.

The CDR3 nucleotides read TGTGCCAGCAGCCCTGGGGGGACAGGGGATAACTATGGCTACACCTTC. Encoded protein: CASSPGGTGDNYGYTF. V gene TRBV5-5 combines with J gene TRBJ1-2; TRBD1 aligns across 10 bases. After removal of 4 bases from V and 1 base from J, the junction contained 7 bases not matched to a gene. This CDR3 contains 16 residues. CDR1 is SGHKS and CDR2 is YYEKEE in the germline V gene (reference sequence). The variable domain in full, with the rest retrieved from reference TRBV5-5 and TRBJ1-2, is DAGVTQSPTHLIKTRGQQVTLRCSPISGHKSVSWYQQVLGQGPQFIFQYYEKEERGRGNFPDRFSARQFPNYSSELNVNALLLGDSALYLCASSPGGTGDNYGYTFGSGTRLTVV.

As regards this clone: The CDR3 does not end in the conserved phenylalanine or tryptophan, so this is likely a read error. The DNA is omitted, as the CDR3 cannot be located on it reliably, and the CDR3 follows TCRdb's listing. V and J are TRBV11-2 and TRBJ1-1; TRBD1 is the table's D call, not checked against the DNA. From germline, CDR1 is SGHAT and CDR2 FQNNGV. The CDR3 length is 13 residues, termini included. CDR3 loop: CASSSLRDSPRLL.

This clone occurred once. The chain joins TRBV19 to TRBJ1-5, with D hard to call. Trimming stripped 5 bases from V and 2 bases from J, with 22 bases between. The CDR3 loop spans 18 amino acids. Per germline, CDR1 LNHDA and CDR2 SQIVND (reference sequence). CDR3 region: CASSPRVRQYKGNQPQHF. The CDR3 region has the DNA TGTGCCAGTAGTCCCAGAGTGAGACAATATAAGGGCAATCAGCCCCAGCATTTT. The variable domain in full, with the rest retrieved from reference TRBV19 and TRBJ1-5, is DGGITQSPKYLFRKEGQNVTLSCEQNLNHDAMYWYRQDPGQGLRLIYYSQIVNDFQKGDIAEGYSVSREKKESFPLTVTSAQKNPTAFYLCASSPRVRQYKGNQPQHFGDGTRLSIL.

The V and J genes are TRBV7-9 and TRBJ2-7, with 9 nucleotides matching TRBD1. The CDR3 consists of 15 residues. Germline lookup yields CDR1 SEHNR and CDR2 FQNEAQ (reference sequence). Trimming removed 5 bases from V and 3 bases from J; junction bases left unmatched: 8. CDR3 amino acids: CASSERTGESYEQYF. DNA of the CDR3: TGTGCCAGCAGCGAACGGACAGGGGAGAGCTACGAGCAGTACTTC. The complete variable domain, with remaining parts taken from reference TRBV7-9 and TRBJ2-7, reads DTGVSQNPRHKITKRGQNVTFRCDPISEHNRLYWYRQTLGQGPEFLTYFQNEAQLEKSRLLSDRFSAERPKGSFSTLEIQRTEQGDSAMYLCASSERTGESYEQYFGPGTRLTVT.

J is TRBJ1-4 and V is TRBV5-5, with D tentatively TRBD1 (6 bases). V was clipped by 2 bases and J by 0 bases, with 17 bases between them. The CDR3 has 18 residues. CDR1 SGHKS and CDR2 YYEKEE come from the germline V gene (reference sequence). CDR3 sequence (DNA): TGTGCCAGCAGCTTCGCCGGGACACCGTGCACAACTAATGAAAAACTGTTTTTT. Amino acid sequence: CASSFAGTPCTTNEKLFF.

The chain carries TRBV18 and TRBJ2-7, with 9 bases lining up with TRBD2. The CDR3 length is 16 residues. Trimming removed 3 bases from V and 3 bases from J; junction bases left unmatched: 9. The germline V gene encodes CDR1 KGHSH and CDR2 LQKENI. CDR3 loop: CASSPSGRSMGYEQYF. In nucleotides, the CDR3 is TGTGCCAGCTCACCTAGCGGGAGAAGTATGGGCTACGAGCAGTACTTC. The complete variable domain, with remaining parts taken from reference TRBV18 and TRBJ2-7, reads NAGVMQNPRHLVRRRGQEARLRCSPMKGHSHVYWYRQLPEEGLKFMVYLQKENIIDESGMPKERFSAEFPKEGPSILRIQQVVRGDSAAYFCASSPSGRSMGYEQYFGPGTRLTVT.

This clone was counted between two and nine times. This chain links TRBV4-3 with TRBJ2-7; the D gene is possibly TRBD2 (6 bases). CDR1 is LGHNA, CDR2 YSLEER, per germline. Trimming cost V 0 bases and J 9 bases, with 18 bases left between them. The CDR3 loop spans 15 amino acids. The DNA for the CDR3 is TGCGCCAGCAGCCAAGACGGGACTCCTCCTCTAGCGCAGTACTTC. This sequence encodes CASSQDGTPPLAQYF.

This CDR3 reads CAISGWDSGTDEQYF. For the CDR3, the DNA is TGTGCCATCAGTGGGTGGGATAGCGGGACTGACGAGCAGTACTTC. The chain uses TRBV10-3 and TRBJ2-7, with 8 bases identical to TRBD2. The J segment lost 5 bases and the V segment lost 4 bases, leaving 10 bases of the junction unmatched. Germline V gene lookup returns CDR1 ENHRY and CDR2 SYGVKD. The CDR3 is made up of 15 amino acids.

V is TRBV5-1 and J is TRBJ2-5; possible D gene TRBD1, 6 bases. The CDR3 loop spans 14 amino acids. Per the germline V gene, CDR1 is SGHRS and CDR2 is YFSETQ. Trimming stripped 0 bases from V and 5 bases from J, with 11 bases between. The CDR3 DNA sequence: TGCGCCAGCAGCTTGGGGGGGCCAGGGGAGACCCAGTACTTC. Its translation is CASSLGGPGETQYF.

With respect to this clone: The same CDR3 arises from other DNA sequences in this sample as well. The rearrangement links TRBV4-1 to TRBJ2-1; TRBD2 matches 8 bases. Trimming removed 6 bases from V and 0 bases from J; junction bases left unmatched: 7. The germline V gene encodes CDR1 MGHRA and CDR2 YSYEKL. The CDR3 totals 16 residues. The CDR3 DNA reads TGCGCCAGCAGTCGAGACAGCGGGAGCTCCTACAATGAGCAGTTCTTC. The encoded protein is CASSRDSGSSYNEQFF.